Below are 32 T cell receptor beta chains sequenced from a single sample in a study of cytomegalovirus exposure and HLA in healthy donors. 60 Vbeta and 13 Jbeta primers were used in PCR. Produced via immunoSEQ multiplex PCR; TCRdb's table is partial and in-frame only. The sample contains 150,000 to 200,000 clones, about 80% of which appear only once. Sample: PBMCs. The receptors originated from a man aged 45 to 65 in good health and CMV-seropositive.

CDR3 residues: CASSVVGLDILETQYF. CDR3 nucleotide sequence: TGTGCCAGCAGCGTAGTGGGACTAGATATCTTAGAGACCCAGTACTTC. The chain uses TRBV9 and TRBJ2-5; 8 bases are shared with TRBD2. J gave up 4 bases and V 0 bases, and 8 bases lay outside the gene matches. This CDR3 is built from 16 residues. Per the germline V gene, CDR1 is SGDLS and CDR2 is YYNGEE. The variable domain in full, completed from reference TRBV9 and TRBJ2-5, reads DSGVTQTPKHLITATGQRVTLRCSPRSGDLSVYWYQQSLDQGLQFLIQYYNGEERAKGNILERFSAQQFPDLHSELNLSSLELGDSALYFCASSVVGLDILETQYFGPGTRLLVL.

This sequence joins TRBV4-3 and TRBJ1-1; 9 bases align to TRBD1. Germline-derived CDR1 and CDR2 are LGHNA and YSLEER. V lost 0 bases to trimming and J lost 1 base; unmatched junction nucleotides: 3. The CDR3 has 16 amino acids. CDR3 nucleotide sequence: TGCGCCAGCAGCCAAGACGGACAGGGGCGGAACACTGAAGCTTTCTTT. It codes for CASSQDGQGRNTEAFF.

V gene TRBV6-5 combines with J gene TRBJ2-2; tentatively, D is TRBD1 (6 bases). The CDR3 sequence is 13 residues long. Germline CDR1 and CDR2: MNHEY and SVGAGI. Trimming took off 6 bases at V and 11 bases at J, with 16 bases between the two ends. The CDR3 region is CASRTTGQFELFF. The CDR3 coding sequence is TGTGCCAGCAGAACCACCGGACAGTTCGAGCTGTTTTTT.

V is TRBV7-3 and J is TRBJ2-5; D not certain. CDR3 length equals 13 residues. Trimming cost V 2 bases and J 5 bases, with 9 bases left between them. CDR1 SGHTA and CDR2 FQGTGA come from the germline V gene. DNA of the CDR3: TGTGCCAGCAGCTTACTCGGTGCGGAGACCCAGTACTTC. It translates to CASSLLGAETQYF. Drawing the rest from reference TRBV7-3 and TRBJ2-5, the complete variable domain is GAGVSQTPSNKVTEKGKYVELRCDPISGHTALYWYRQSLGQGPEFLIYFQGTGAADDSGLPNDRFFAVRPEGSVSTLKIQRTERGDSAVYLCASSLLGAETQYFGPGTRLLVL.

This clone was detected once. The chain has TRBV12-5 and TRBJ2-5; 13 positions match TRBD2. The germline gives CDR1 LGHNT, CDR2 FRNRAP. Germline trimming cut 1 base from V and 5 bases from J; bases unmatched to any gene: 10. The CDR3 length is 18 residues. The CDR3 DNA reads as TGTGCTAGTGGTTTGGGACTAGCGGGGGGACATTGGGGGGAGACCCAGTACTTC. This gives the protein CASGLGLAGGHWGETQYF.

This sequence joins TRBV20-1 and TRBJ2-7; possible D gene TRBD1, 5 bases. With 6 bases removed from V and 7 bases from J, the gap between germline ends came to 13 bases. CDR1 and CDR2 from the germline V gene are DFQATT and SNEGSKA (reference sequence). The CDR3 has 11 residues. This CDR3 reads CSARAGWEQYF. CDR3 coding DNA: TGCAGTGCCCGGGCAGGGTGGGAGCAGTACTTC.

The chain employs TRBV6-1 and TRBJ2-1, with a possible D match to TRBD1 (6 bases). CDR1 is MNHNS, CDR2 SASEGT, per germline. Trimming left V 6 bases short and J 6 bases short, with 15 bases between. This CDR3 has 14 residues. The CDR3 nucleotides are TGTGCCAGCAGCCAGGGGACGGTGATCAATGAGCAGTTCTTC. Protein sequence: CASSQGTVINEQFF.

This chain connects TRBV6-6 to TRBJ2-3, with TRBD2 identical over 10 bases. V lost 8 bases to trimming and J lost 4 bases; unmatched junction nucleotides: 6. The CDR3 consists of 14 residues. From germline, CDR1 is MNHNY and CDR2 SVGAGI (reference sequence). CDR3: CASSSSGGADTQYF. The CDR3 DNA reads TGTGCCAGCTCTTCTAGCGGGGGCGCAGATACGCAGTATTTT.

The J gene is TRBJ1-6, the V gene TRBV19; 7 nucleotides line up with TRBD1. This CDR3 region has 16 residues. Germline assignment: CDR1 LNHDA and CDR2 SQIVND (reference sequence). The trim removed 6 bases at V and 4 bases at J, leaving 9 bases unmatched. CDR3 sequence: CASRGQSTTYNSPLHF. CDR3 bases: TGTGCCAGTAGGGGACAGTCAACCACTTATAATTCACCCCTCCACTTT.

J is TRBJ2-5 and V is TRBV10-2, with 7 bases lining up with TRBD2. The V gene's germline CDR1 is WSHSY and CDR2 SAAADI. Germline trimming cut 6 bases from V and 2 bases from J; bases unmatched to any gene: 9. This CDR3 is built from 15 residues. The chain's CDR3 is CASRSERGLQETQYF. As DNA, the CDR3 is TGCGCCAGCAGGTCCGAGCGGGGCTTACAAGAGACCCAGTACTTC.

This clone appeared a single time. V gene TRBV7-2 combines with J gene TRBJ2-4; 7 bases are a match to TRBD2. This CDR3 is built from 14 residues. V gave up 1 base and J gave up 6 bases; unmatched junction bases: 3. The germline CDR1 and CDR2 sequences are SGHTA and FQGNSA. The CDR3 DNA reads TGTGCCAGCAGCTTAGGACCTAGCGGAAACATTCAGTACTTC. This encodes CASSLGPSGNIQYF.

The chain joins TRBV10-3 to TRBJ1-5; D is unresolved. The CDR3 has 13 amino acids. V dropped 4 bases and J dropped 0 bases, with 4 bases sitting between them. Per the germline V gene, CDR1 is ENHRY and CDR2 is SYGVKD. The CDR3 is CAISVDSNQPQHF. The CDR3 DNA reads as TGTGCCATCAGTGTAGATAGCAATCAGCCCCAGCATTTT.

The CDR3 DNA reads as TGTGCCAGCAGTGAAAATCTAGAGTATAGCAATCAGCCCCAGCATTTT. This translates into CASSENLEYSNQPQHF. This chain connects TRBV6-1 to TRBJ1-5; unclear D gene. The V gene lost 2 bases and the J gene lost 0 bases, with 11 bases spanning the gap. CDR1 is MNHNS and CDR2 is SASEGT in the germline V gene. The CDR3 runs to 16 residues.

The chain is built from TRBV6-5 and TRBJ1-1; weak D call: TRBD1 (5 bases). Per the germline V gene, CDR1 is MNHEY and CDR2 is SVGAGI. This CDR3 spans 15 amino acids. V dropped 0 bases and J dropped 6 bases, with 14 bases sitting between them. The CDR3 loop reads CASSYSMAGLAEAFF. DNA for the CDR3: TGTGCCAGCAGTTACTCGATGGCAGGGTTGGCTGAAGCTTTCTTT.

The chain combines TRBV7-2 with TRBJ2-6; 9 bases line up with TRBD1. The germline V gene encodes CDR1 SGHTA and CDR2 FQGNSA. This CDR3 region has 17 residues. The trim removed 2 bases at V and 3 bases at J, leaving 5 bases unmatched. CDR3 in amino acids: CASSLQQGALGANVLTF. The CDR3, as DNA: TGTGCCAGCAGCTTACAACAGGGGGCGCTTGGGGCCAACGTCCTGACTTTC.

This chain joins TRBV7-8 and TRBJ1-1, with a weak D call TRBD1 (6 bases). Germline values: CDR1 SGHVS, CDR2 FQNEAQ. The V and J ends lost 1 base and 4 bases respectively, with 22 bases between them. This CDR3 has 18 amino acids. CDR3 nucleotides: TGTGCCAGCAGCTTAGAGGCTCCAAGACAGGCCTGGGGCACTGAAGCTTTCTTT. This sequence encodes CASSLEAPRQAWGTEAFF. Complete variable domain (other parts from reference TRBV7-8 and TRBJ1-1): GAGVSQSPRYKVAKRGQDVALRCDPISGHVSLFWYQQALGQGPEFLTYFQNEAQLDKSGLPSDRFFAERPEGSVSTLKIQRTQQEDSAVYLCASSLEAPRQAWGTEAFFGQGTRLTVV.

The chain has TRBV5-4 and TRBJ1-5; D not certain. The V gene's germline CDR1 is SGHNT and CDR2 YYREEE (reference sequence). The CDR3 consists of 14 residues. Trimming shortened V by 0 bases and J by 1 base, and 5 bases separated the two germline ends. CDR3 bases: TGTGCCAGCAGCTTGGGCGGCAGCAATCAGCCCCAGCATTTT. Protein: CASSLGGSNQPQHF.

The chain employs TRBV4-1 and TRBJ2-1; 8 nucleotides agree with TRBD1. The CDR3 length is 15 residues. Germline V gene data show CDR1 as MGHRA and CDR2 as YSYEKL. V was clipped by 3 bases and J by 0 bases; unmatched bases: 1. The CDR3 region is CASSQTGDSYNEQFF. In DNA, the CDR3 is TGCGCCAGCAGCCAGACAGGGGACTCCTACAATGAGCAGTTCTTC.

This chain joins TRBV5-1 and TRBJ2-1, with TRBD2 identical over 10 bases. V dropped 3 bases and J dropped 6; count of bases not matched to a gene: 3. The germline CDR1 and CDR2 sequences are SGHRS and YFSETQ. This CDR3 is built from 14 residues. This CDR3 reads CASSSQRGGNEQFF. DNA of the CDR3: TGCGCCAGCAGCTCCCAGCGGGGGGGCAATGAGCAGTTCTTC.

This clone is a singleton in its sample. In DNA, the CDR3 is TGTGCCAGCAGCGAACTAGCGGGGGGGCCCCGCACAGATACGCAGTATTTT. Translated: CASSELAGGPRTDTQYF. The chain couples TRBV9 to TRBJ2-3, with 13 bases aligning to TRBD2. V was clipped by 3 bases and J by 1 base; unmatched bases: 5. Germline V CDR1 and CDR2: SGDLS, YYNGEE. The CDR3 consists of 17 residues.

The J gene is TRBJ2-3, the V gene TRBV5-1; 7 bases align to TRBD2. The germline V gene encodes CDR1 SGHRS and CDR2 YFSETQ. V dropped 5 bases and J dropped 1; count of bases not matched to a gene: 10. This CDR3 is 16 amino acids long. The CDR3 loop is CASSTGRGLGTDTQYF. Written as DNA, the CDR3 is TGCGCCAGCAGTACGGGGCGGGGGTTAGGCACAGATACGCAGTATTTT.

The sample holds a few counts of this clone. The gene calls are TRBV4-1 and TRBJ1-6, with a possible D match to TRBD1 (6 bases). Germline V gives CDR1 MGHRA, CDR2 YSYEKL. There are 17 residues in the CDR3. Trimming pared 1 base from V and 10 bases from J, leaving 20 bases between. This CDR3 reads CASSQGRLGAQGSPLHF. The CDR3 bases are TGCGCCAGCAGCCAAGGCCGTTTGGGGGCCCAGGGGTCACCCCTCCACTTT.

The chain has TRBV29-1 and TRBJ2-2; D possibly corresponds to TRBD1 (6 bases). The CDR3 spans 11 residues. V shed 7 bases and J shed 8 bases, with 11 bases lying between them. From germline, CDR1 is SQVTM and CDR2 ANQGSEA. CDR3 bases: TGCAGCGCCGAGGGGGATGGGGAGCTGTTTTTT. Its protein is CSAEGDGELFF.

The chain recombines TRBV29-1 with TRBJ2-3; 8 positions agree with TRBD2. CDR3 length: 14 amino acids. Trimming cost V 4 bases and J 8 bases; bases outside gene matches: 11. Germline loops: CDR1 SQVTM, CDR2 ANQGSEA. The CDR3 region is CSVGNGGVNGTQYF. The CDR3 nucleotides read TGCAGCGTTGGCAACGGGGGGGTGAACGGTACGCAGTATTTT.

This clone was seen just once. The rearrangement joins TRBV12-5 to TRBJ2-1, with TRBD2 matching 13 bases. Germline V lookup: CDR1 LGHNT, CDR2 FRNRAP. V lost 7 bases and J lost 0; bases outside the gene matches: 9. The CDR3 contains 18 residues. This CDR3 reads CASAYGTSGASSYNEQFF. CDR3 bases: TGTGCTAGTGCCTACGGGACTAGCGGGGCTAGCTCCTACAATGAGCAGTTCTTC. The variable domain in full, with the rest retrieved from reference TRBV12-5 and TRBJ2-1, is DARVTQTPRHKVTEMGQEVTMRCQPILGHNTVFWYRQTMMQGLELLAYFRNRAPLDDSGMPKDRFSAEMPDATLATLKIQPSEPRDSAVYFCASAYGTSGASSYNEQFFGPGTRLTVL.

The genes are TRBV5-8 and TRBJ2-1; 7 nucleotides agree with TRBD1. Germline CDR1 SGHTS, CDR2 YDEGEE. The CDR3 is 15 residues long. Losses at the gene ends were 0 bases for V and 2 bases for J; bases not matched to a gene: 2. The CDR3, as DNA: TGTGCCAGCAGCTTGGAGCAGGGGGCCTACAATGAGCAGTTCTTC. Amino acids: CASSLEQGAYNEQFF.

This chain links TRBV28 with TRBJ1-4; tentatively, D is TRBD1 (6 bases). CDR3 size: 16 residues. Germline V gene lookup returns CDR1 MDHEN and CDR2 SYDVKM. V shed 2 bases and J shed 5 bases, with 15 bases lying between them. The CDR3 spells CASSLTAPGANEKLFF. The CDR3, as DNA: TGTGCCAGCAGTTTAACAGCCCCAGGGGCGAATGAAAAACTGTTTTTT.

The chain joins TRBV28 to TRBJ1-2; 9 bases line up with TRBD1. The trim removed 4 bases at V and 6 bases at J, leaving 9 bases unmatched. Germline V gene lookup returns CDR1 MDHEN and CDR2 SYDVKM. This CDR3 comprises 15 residues. The CDR3 region is CASSSPGTGTNGYTF. DNA for the CDR3: TGTGCCAGCAGTTCTCCCGGGACAGGGACCAATGGCTACACCTTC.

The rearrangement joins TRBV7-2 to TRBJ1-4, with D perhaps matching TRBD1 (6 bases). Trimming removed 5 bases from V and 0 bases from J, with 10 bases in between. This CDR3 is built from 15 residues. Germline CDR1 reads SGHTA; CDR2 reads FQGNSA. The CDR3 region is CASSARTATNEKLFF. CDR3 DNA sequence: TGTGCCAGCAGCGCCCGGACAGCAACTAATGAAAAACTGTTTTTT. Based on the CDR3 plus reference TRBV7-2 and TRBJ1-4, the full variable domain is GAGVSQSPSNKVTEKGKDVELRCDPISGHTALYWYRQSLGQGLEFLIYFQGNSAPDKSGLPSDRFSAERTGGSVSTLTIQRTQQEDSAVYLCASSARTATNEKLFFGSGTQLSVL.

This sequence joins TRBV7-9 and TRBJ2-1, with D unclear. Germline CDR1 SEHNR, CDR2 FQNEAQ (reference sequence). The V end lost 5 bases, the J end lost 9 bases, and 8 bases lay between the germline ends. CDR3 size: 11 residues. The CDR3 DNA sequence: TGTGCCAGCAGCATACCGAGTGAGCAGTTCTTC. It yields the protein CASSIPSEQFF.

This chain connects TRBV4-3 to TRBJ1-6; 12 positions match TRBD1. CDR1 LGHNA and CDR2 YSLEER come from the germline V gene. The CDR3 is 20 residues long. Trimming cost V 0 bases and J 10 bases; bases outside gene matches: 16. The CDR3 DNA reads TGCGCCAGCAGCCAAGATTGGTGGGACAGGGGGCCCCTGGTAAGATCACCCCTCCACTTT. Its translation is CASSQDWWDRGPLVRSPLHF.

V gene TRBV7-9 combines with J gene TRBJ1-2; D remains unclear. The V end lost 5 bases, the J end lost 5 bases, and 24 bases lay between the germline ends. Germline assignment: CDR1 SEHNR and CDR2 FQNEAQ (reference sequence). The CDR3 contains 17 residues. This CDR3 is CASSQYVPEQVKYGYTF. CDR3 sequence (DNA): TGTGCCAGCAGCCAATACGTCCCAGAACAAGTCAAGTATGGCTACACCTTC.